The clone carrying this TCR beta chain was seen a handful of times. Its antigen remains unknown. With constant-segment primers, 5'RACE yielded cDNA libraries of TCR alpha and TCR beta that carried sample barcodes and UMIs. TCRdb fed the 5' RACE reads into MiXCR, producing one record per CDR3 protein. Of 250,000 to 300,000 distinct CDR3 sequences listed, around 15% were seen once; the top ten hold roughly 23%. This entry is derived from a study of T-cell memory formation after mild COVID-19. Findings and caveats of the study: Second-wave clones that peaked on day 37 lacked confirmed SARS-CoV-2 specificity. The pre-infection memory compartment contained some responding clones, suggesting cross-reactive memory joined.

Sequenced: PBMCs or a T cell subset sorted from them (not recorded which). The origin of this receptor is a young man who had mild COVID-19 (a few samples of this study predate the infection). Cell type and time point are not known.

CDR3 DNA: TGTGCCAGTAGTATGGCGGGGTGGGTCGAGCAGTTCTTC. Translation: CASSMAGWVEQFF. The V and J genes are TRBV19 and TRBJ2-1; a weak D match, TRBD2 (6 bases). V was shortened by 3 bases and J by 10 bases, with 13 bases between the two germline ends. Germline V CDR1 and CDR2: LNHDA, SQIVND (reference sequence). The CDR3 is made up of 13 amino acids. The whole variable domain, remainder taken from reference TRBV19 and TRBJ2-1, is DGGITQSPKYLFRKEGQNVTLSCEQNLNHDAMYWYRQDPGQGLRLIYYSQIVNDFQKGDIAEGYSVSREKKESFPLTVTSAQKNPTAFYLCASSMAGWVEQFFGPGTRLTVL.